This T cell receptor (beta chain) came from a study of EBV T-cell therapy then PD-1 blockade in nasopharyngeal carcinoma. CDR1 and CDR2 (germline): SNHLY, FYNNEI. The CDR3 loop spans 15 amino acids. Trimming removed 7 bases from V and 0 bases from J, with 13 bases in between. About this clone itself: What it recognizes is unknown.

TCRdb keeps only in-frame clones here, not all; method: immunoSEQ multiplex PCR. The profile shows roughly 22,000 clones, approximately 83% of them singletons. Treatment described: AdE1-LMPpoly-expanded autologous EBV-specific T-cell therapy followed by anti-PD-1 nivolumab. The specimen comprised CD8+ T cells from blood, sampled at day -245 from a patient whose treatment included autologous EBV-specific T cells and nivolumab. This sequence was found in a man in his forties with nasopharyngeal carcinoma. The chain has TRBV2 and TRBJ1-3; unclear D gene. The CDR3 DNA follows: TGTGCCAGCATTGGAGCTCCGTTCTCTGGAAACACCATATATTTT. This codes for CASIGAPFSGNTIYF.